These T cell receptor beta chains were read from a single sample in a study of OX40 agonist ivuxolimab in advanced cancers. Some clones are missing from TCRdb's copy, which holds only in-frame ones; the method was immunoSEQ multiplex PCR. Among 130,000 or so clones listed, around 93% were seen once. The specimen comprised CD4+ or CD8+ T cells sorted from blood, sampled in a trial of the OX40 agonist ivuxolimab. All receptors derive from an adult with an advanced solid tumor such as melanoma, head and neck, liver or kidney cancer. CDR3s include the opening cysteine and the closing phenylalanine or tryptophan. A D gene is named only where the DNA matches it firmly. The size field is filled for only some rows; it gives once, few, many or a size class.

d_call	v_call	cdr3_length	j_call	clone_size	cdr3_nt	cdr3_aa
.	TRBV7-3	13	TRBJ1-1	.	TGTGCCAGCAGCAACATCATGAACACTGAAGCTTTCTTT	CASSNIMNTEAFF
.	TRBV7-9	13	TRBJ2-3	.	TGTGCCAGCAGCTTGGGGACCACAGATACGCAGTATTTT	CASSLGTTDTQYF
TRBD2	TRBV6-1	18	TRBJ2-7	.	TGTGCCAGCAGTGATAGGGACAAGGGCGGGAGCGGGGGCAACGAGCAGTACTTC	CASSDRDKGGSGGNEQYF
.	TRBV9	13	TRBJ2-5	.	TGTGCCAGCAGCCGGGACTACCAAGAGACCCAGTACTTC	CASSRDYQETQYF
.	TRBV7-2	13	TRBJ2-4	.	TGTGCCAGCAGCCCACCGGGAAAAAACATTCAGTACTTC	CASSPPGKNIQYF
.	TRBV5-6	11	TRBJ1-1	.	TGTGCCAGCAGCTTGTTTGAAGAAGCTTTCTTT	CASSLFEEAFF
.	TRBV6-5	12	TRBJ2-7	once	TGTGCCAGCCGGGCCCGCAAAGGCGAGCAGTACTTC	CASRARKGEQYF
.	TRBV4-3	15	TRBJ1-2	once	TGCGCCAGCAGCCAAGATCACCCAGGGCTTGGGGGCTACACCTTC	CASSQDHPGLGGYTF
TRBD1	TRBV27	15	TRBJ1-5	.	TGTGCCAGCAGTGGGGACAGGAGCTACAATCAGCCCCAGCATTTT	CASSGDRSYNQPQHF
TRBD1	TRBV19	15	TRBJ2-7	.	TGTGCCAGTTCCTACTGGGCAGGGGGCTATAACGAGCAGTACTTC	CASSYWAGGYNEQYF
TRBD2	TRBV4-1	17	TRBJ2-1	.	TGCGCCAGCAGCCAAGAATGGGGCGGGAGATATTACAATGAGCAGTTCTTC	CASSQEWGGRYYNEQFF
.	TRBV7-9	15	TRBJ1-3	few	TGTGCCAGCAGCTTGCAGGGATCGAGGGGAAACACCATATATTTT	CASSLQGSRGNTIYF
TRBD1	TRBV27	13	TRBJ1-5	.	TGTGCCAGCAAACAGGGGGGGAATCAGCCCCAGCATTTT	CASKQGGNQPQHF
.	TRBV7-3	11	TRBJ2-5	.	TGTGCCAGCAGGTTCGACGAGACCCAGTACTTC	CASRFDETQYF
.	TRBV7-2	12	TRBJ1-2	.	TGTGCCAGCAGCTTAGGGCAGGGTGGCTACACCTTC	CASSLGQGGYTF
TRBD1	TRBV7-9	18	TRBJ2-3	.	TGTGCCAGCAGCTTATTGTCCCCTTGGACAGGAGACACAGATACGCAGTATTTT	CASSLLSPWTGDTDTQYF
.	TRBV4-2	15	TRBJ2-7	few	TGTGCCAGCAGCCAAGATCTTTTAAGCTCCTACGAGCAGTACTTC	CASSQDLLSSYEQYF
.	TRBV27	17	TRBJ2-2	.	TGTGCCAGCAGTCCCCAACACAGGGTAGTCATTACCGGGGAGCTGTTTTTT	CASSPQHRVVITGELFF
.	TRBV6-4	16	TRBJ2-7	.	TGTGCCAGCAGTGACTTCCCGACAGGCCGTTCCTACGAGCAGTACTTC	CASSDFPTGRSYEQYF
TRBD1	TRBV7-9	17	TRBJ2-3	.	TGTGCCAGCAGCTTAGGGACAGGGGGCCTTTCCACAGATACGCAGTATTTT	CASSLGTGGLSTDTQYF
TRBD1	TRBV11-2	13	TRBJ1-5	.	TGTGCCAGCAGCAGGGGGCCGGGGCAGCCCCAGCATTTT	CASSRGPGQPQHF
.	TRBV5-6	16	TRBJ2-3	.	TGTGCCAGCAGCTTGAATGTTGCGCTAAGCACAGATACGCAGTATTTT	CASSLNVALSTDTQYF